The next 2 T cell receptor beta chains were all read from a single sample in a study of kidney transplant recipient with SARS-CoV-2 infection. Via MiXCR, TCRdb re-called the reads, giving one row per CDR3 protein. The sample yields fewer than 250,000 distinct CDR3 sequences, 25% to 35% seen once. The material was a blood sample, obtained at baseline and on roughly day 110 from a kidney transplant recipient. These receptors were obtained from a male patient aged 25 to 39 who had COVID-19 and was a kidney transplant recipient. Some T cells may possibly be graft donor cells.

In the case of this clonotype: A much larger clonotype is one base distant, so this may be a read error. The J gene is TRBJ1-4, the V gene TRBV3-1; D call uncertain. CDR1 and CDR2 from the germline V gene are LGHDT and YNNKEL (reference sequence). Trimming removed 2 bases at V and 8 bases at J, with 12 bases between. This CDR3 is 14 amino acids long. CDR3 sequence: CASSQWRSREKLFF. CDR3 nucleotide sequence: TGTGCCAGCAGCCAATGGCGGTCACGGGAAAAACTGTTTTTT.

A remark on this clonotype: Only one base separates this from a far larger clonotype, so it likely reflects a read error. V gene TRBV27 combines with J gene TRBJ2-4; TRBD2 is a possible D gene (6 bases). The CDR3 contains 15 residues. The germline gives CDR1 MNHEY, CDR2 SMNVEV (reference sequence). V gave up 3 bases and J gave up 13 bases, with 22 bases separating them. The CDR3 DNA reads TGTGCCAGCAGTTTTATTAGCGGAAGCTCCTACAAGCAGTACTTC. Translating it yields CASSFISGSSYKQYF.